Listed below are T cell receptor beta chains from one sample, sequenced in a study of cytomegalovirus exposure and HLA in healthy donors. This table comes from immunoSEQ multiplex PCR, and its TCRdb copy is limited to in-frame clones, with some not included. The sample records 150,000 to 200,000 clones, 84% being singletons. The sequenced sample was PBMCs. The receptors shown here come from a young man in good health and CMV-seropositive. The CDR3 runs from the conserved cysteine through the conserved F or W. The D gene is left open where the match is weak. The listing skips clone size in some rows; elsewhere it reads once, few, many or a size class.

d_call: TRBD2
v_call: TRBV6-5
j_call: TRBJ2-7
clone_size: -
cdr3_aa: CASSFHGLEAYEQYF
cdr3_nt: TGTGCCAGCAGTTTCCACGGACTAGAAGCCTACGAGCAGTACTTC

d_call: TRBD1
v_call: TRBV12-5
j_call: TRBJ2-7
clone_size: -
cdr3_aa: CASVKDRDRGRYEQYF
cdr3_nt: TGTGCTAGTGTCAAAGACCGGGACAGGGGGCGATACGAGCAGTATTTC

d_call: TRBD1
v_call: TRBV7-8
j_call: TRBJ1-4
clone_size: -
cdr3_aa: CASSPGTGFEKLFF
cdr3_nt: TGTGCCAGCAGCCCCGGGACAGGGTTTGAAAAACTGTTTTTT

d_call: TRBD1
v_call: TRBV6-6
j_call: TRBJ1-4
clone_size: -
cdr3_aa: CASSFRGRGEKLFF
cdr3_nt: TGTGCCAGCAGTTTCAGGGGGCGCGGAGAAAAACTGTTTTTT

d_call: TRBD2
v_call: TRBV7-2
j_call: TRBJ2-3
clone_size: -
cdr3_aa: CASSSGRRLSGSPDTQYF
cdr3_nt: TGTGCCAGCAGCTCCGGAAGGAGGCTTAGCGGGAGCCCGGATACGCAGTATTTT

d_call: TRBD1
v_call: TRBV2
j_call: TRBJ2-3
clone_size: -
cdr3_aa: CASSREGQSTDTQYF
cdr3_nt: TGTGCCAGCAGCCGAGAGGGACAGAGCACAGATACGCAGTATTTT

d_call: TRBD1
v_call: TRBV6-5
j_call: TRBJ2-7
clone_size: -
cdr3_aa: CASSYQAGTVTYEQYF
cdr3_nt: TGTGCCAGCAGTTACCAGGCCGGGACAGTAACCTACGAGCAGTACTTC

d_call: -
v_call: TRBV30
j_call: TRBJ1-2
clone_size: -
cdr3_aa: CAWSVGWTDGYTF
cdr3_nt: TGTGCCTGGAGTGTAGGGTGGACAGATGGCTACACCTTC

d_call: TRBD1
v_call: TRBV5-4
j_call: TRBJ1-2
clone_size: -
cdr3_aa: CASSGGQGWNGYTF
cdr3_nt: TGTGCCAGCAGCGGGGGACAGGGATGGAATGGCTACACCTTC

d_call: -
v_call: TRBV14
j_call: TRBJ1-4
clone_size: -
cdr3_aa: CASSPGLSPYNEKLFF
cdr3_nt: TGTGCCAGCAGCCCGGGGTTAAGCCCCTATAATGAAAAACTGTTTTTT

d_call: -
v_call: TRBV30
j_call: TRBJ1-1
clone_size: once
cdr3_aa: CAWSVGHNTEAFF
cdr3_nt: TGTGCCTGGAGTGTAGGACACAACACTGAAGCTTTCTTT

d_call: TRBD1
v_call: TRBV19
j_call: TRBJ1-3
clone_size: -
cdr3_aa: CASSRWRQGEAGNTIYF
cdr3_nt: TGTGCCAGTAGTCGCTGGAGACAGGGTGAAGCTGGAAACACCATATATTTT

d_call: -
v_call: TRBV5-1
j_call: TRBJ2-2
clone_size: -
cdr3_aa: CASSLAVGAGELFF
cdr3_nt: TGCGCCAGCAGCTTGGCGGTGGGCGCCGGGGAGCTGTTTTTT

d_call: -
v_call: TRBV2
j_call: TRBJ2-5
clone_size: -
cdr3_aa: CASRQEETQYF
cdr3_nt: TGTGCCAGCAGGCAGGAAGAGACCCAGTACTTC

d_call: TRBD1
v_call: TRBV6-6
j_call: TRBJ2-3
clone_size: -
cdr3_aa: CASSYSSGQGPDTQYF
cdr3_nt: TGTGCCAGCAGTTACAGTTCGGGACAGGGACCAGATACGCAGTATTTT

d_call: TRBD2
v_call: TRBV9
j_call: TRBJ2-5
clone_size: -
cdr3_aa: CASSAREGLAGDFQETQYF
cdr3_nt: TGTGCCAGCAGCGCACGAGAGGGACTAGCGGGAGACTTCCAAGAGACCCAGTACTTC

d_call: -
v_call: TRBV11-2
j_call: TRBJ1-1
clone_size: few
cdr3_aa: CASSLARNTEAFF
cdr3_nt: TGTGCCAGCAGCTTAGCGAGGAACACTGAAGCTTTCTTT

d_call: -
v_call: TRBV6-5
j_call: TRBJ2-5
clone_size: -
cdr3_aa: CASSYSQGRGETQYF
cdr3_nt: TGTGCCAGCAGTTACTCCCAGGGGAGGGGGGAGACCCAGTACTTC

d_call: -
v_call: TRBV11-3
j_call: TRBJ1-2
clone_size: -
cdr3_aa: CASSRGGMGYTF
cdr3_nt: TGTGCCAGCAGCCGCGGGGGGATGGGCTACACCTTC

d_call: -
v_call: TRBV7-2
j_call: TRBJ1-2
clone_size: -
cdr3_aa: CASSPLGLRLYGYTF
cdr3_nt: TGTGCCAGCAGCCCACTGGGGCTGCGGCTCTATGGCTACACCTTC

d_call: TRBD1
v_call: TRBV19
j_call: TRBJ1-1
clone_size: -
cdr3_aa: CASSLDRVVTEAFF
cdr3_nt: TGTGCCAGTAGTCTGGACAGGGTTGTCACTGAAGCTTTCTTT

d_call: TRBD2
v_call: TRBV9
j_call: TRBJ2-2
clone_size: -
cdr3_aa: CASSLSGSGTGELFF
cdr3_nt: TGTGCCAGCAGCCTCAGCGGGAGTGGCACCGGGGAGCTGTTTTTT

d_call: TRBD2
v_call: TRBV7-8
j_call: TRBJ2-2
clone_size: once
cdr3_aa: CASSLSIWTSGMQNTGELFF
cdr3_nt: TGTGCCAGCAGCTTATCGATCTGGACTAGCGGGATGCAGAACACCGGGGAGCTGTTTTTT

d_call: TRBD1
v_call: TRBV7-9
j_call: TRBJ1-1
clone_size: -
cdr3_aa: CASSPGQGDTEAFF
cdr3_nt: TGTGCCAGCAGCCCCGGACAGGGGGACACTGAAGCTTTCTTT

d_call: -
v_call: TRBV28
j_call: TRBJ1-1
clone_size: -
cdr3_aa: CASRTLSGNTEAFF
cdr3_nt: TGTGCCAGCAGAACGTTATCCGGGAACACTGAAGCTTTCTTT

d_call: TRBD1
v_call: TRBV14
j_call: TRBJ1-5
clone_size: -
cdr3_aa: CASSPKLDRDLNNQPQHF
cdr3_nt: TGTGCCAGCAGCCCTAAATTAGACAGGGACCTGAATAATCAGCCCCAGCATTTT

d_call: TRBD2
v_call: TRBV2
j_call: TRBJ2-3
clone_size: -
cdr3_aa: CARGTSGGFGTDTQYF
cdr3_nt: TGTGCCAGAGGGACTAGCGGGGGGTTTGGCACAGATACGCAGTATTTT

d_call: -
v_call: TRBV2
j_call: TRBJ1-1
clone_size: -
cdr3_aa: CASILGGSRTEAFF
cdr3_nt: TGTGCCAGCATCCTCGGTGGCAGCAGGACTGAAGCTTTCTTT

d_call: TRBD2
v_call: TRBV27
j_call: TRBJ2-5
clone_size: -
cdr3_aa: CASSPRETGTQYF
cdr3_nt: TGTGCCAGCAGCCCGCGGGAGACTGGGACCCAGTACTTC

d_call: TRBD2
v_call: TRBV9
j_call: TRBJ2-2
clone_size: -
cdr3_aa: CASSDPLRGGTGELFF
cdr3_nt: TGTGCCAGCAGCGACCCCCTGCGGGGGGGCACCGGGGAGCTGTTTTTT

d_call: -
v_call: TRBV19
j_call: TRBJ1-2
clone_size: -
cdr3_aa: CASTPSGSGGYTF
cdr3_nt: TGTGCCAGTACCCCGTCTGGCAGTGGTGGCTACACCTTC

d_call: TRBD1
v_call: TRBV4-3
j_call: TRBJ1-6
clone_size: -
cdr3_aa: CASSQGTGANSPLHF
cdr3_nt: TGCGCCAGCAGCCAAGGAACAGGGGCTAATTCACCCCTCCACTTT

d_call: -
v_call: TRBV5-6
j_call: TRBJ2-5
clone_size: -
cdr3_aa: CASSQENQETQYF
cdr3_nt: TGTGCCAGCAGCCAGGAAAACCAAGAGACCCAGTACTTC

d_call: -
v_call: TRBV6-5
j_call: TRBJ2-5
clone_size: once
cdr3_aa: CASSYVGGPGTQYF
cdr3_nt: TGTGCCAGCAGTTACGTGGGGGGTCCGGGGACCCAGTACTTC

d_call: TRBD1
v_call: TRBV9
j_call: TRBJ2-3
clone_size: -
cdr3_aa: CASQLGTATDTQYF
cdr3_nt: TGTGCCAGCCAGCTGGGGACAGCCACAGATACGCAGTATTTT

d_call: -
v_call: TRBV7-2
j_call: TRBJ1-2
clone_size: -
cdr3_aa: CASSPRAGSYGYTF
cdr3_nt: TGTGCCAGCAGCCCCCGCGCAGGGTCCTATGGCTACACCTTC

d_call: -
v_call: TRBV7-2
j_call: TRBJ1-4
clone_size: -
cdr3_aa: CASSSYEGEKLFF
cdr3_nt: TGTGCCAGCAGCTCGTACGAGGGTGAAAAACTGTTTTTT

d_call: -
v_call: TRBV2
j_call: TRBJ2-1
clone_size: -
cdr3_aa: CASSFFTLGTNEQFF
cdr3_nt: TGTGCCAGCAGTTTTTTTACACTAGGTACGAATGAGCAGTTCTTC

d_call: -
v_call: TRBV6-6
j_call: TRBJ2-7
clone_size: -
cdr3_aa: CASRHPPYEQYF
cdr3_nt: TGTGCCAGCCGACACCCACCCTACGAGCAGTACTTC

d_call: -
v_call: TRBV5-6
j_call: TRBJ2-7
clone_size: -
cdr3_aa: CASSPGRYEQYF
cdr3_nt: TGTGCCAGCAGCCCCGGGAGATACGAGCAGTACTTC

d_call: TRBD2
v_call: TRBV5-4
j_call: TRBJ2-1
clone_size: -
cdr3_aa: CASSLELANEQFF
cdr3_nt: TGTGCCAGCAGCCTCGAACTAGCGAATGAGCAGTTCTTC

d_call: -
v_call: TRBV7-7
j_call: TRBJ2-2
clone_size: -
cdr3_aa: CASSLYSSPGTGELFF
cdr3_nt: TGTGCCAGCAGCTTATACTCAAGTCCGGGGACCGGGGAGCTGTTTTTT

d_call: -
v_call: TRBV5-1
j_call: TRBJ2-7
clone_size: -
cdr3_aa: CASSSQGEGLYEQYF
cdr3_nt: TGCGCCAGCAGCTCACAGGGAGAGGGCCTCTACGAGCAGTACTTC

d_call: -
v_call: TRBV7-9
j_call: TRBJ1-5
clone_size: -
cdr3_aa: CASSFRGQPQHF
cdr3_nt: TGTGCCAGCAGCTTCCGAGGTCAGCCCCAGCATTTT

d_call: -
v_call: TRBV5-1
j_call: TRBJ1-1
clone_size: -
cdr3_aa: CASSLSGGDTEAFF
cdr3_nt: TGCGCCAGCAGCTTGTCCGGCGGAGACACTGAAGCTTTCTTT

d_call: TRBD1
v_call: TRBV5-6
j_call: TRBJ2-7
clone_size: -
cdr3_aa: CASSPGQDYEQYF
cdr3_nt: TGTGCCAGCAGCCCCGGACAGGACTACGAGCAGTACTTC

d_call: -
v_call: TRBV28
j_call: TRBJ1-1
clone_size: -
cdr3_aa: CASSPGRGPTEAFF
cdr3_nt: TGTGCCAGCAGTCCCGGGCGGGGGCCCACTGAAGCTTTCTTT

d_call: TRBD2
v_call: TRBV4-3
j_call: TRBJ2-3
clone_size: -
cdr3_aa: CASSQELAGLTDTQYF
cdr3_nt: TGCGCCAGCAGCCAAGAATTAGCGGGTCTCACAGATACGCAGTATTTT

d_call: -
v_call: TRBV5-1
j_call: TRBJ2-1
clone_size: -
cdr3_aa: CASSLGLYNEQFF
cdr3_nt: TGCGCCAGCAGCTTGGGTCTTTACAATGAGCAGTTCTTC

d_call: TRBD2
v_call: TRBV29-1
j_call: TRBJ2-6
clone_size: -
cdr3_aa: CSVNEGWTSGRSGGANVLTF
cdr3_nt: TGCAGCGTGAACGAAGGGTGGACTAGCGGGAGGTCGGGCGGGGCCAACGTCCTGACTTTC

d_call: -
v_call: TRBV2
j_call: TRBJ1-4
clone_size: -
cdr3_aa: CASIKRGITSSPDINEKLFF
cdr3_nt: TGTGCCAGCATTAAGAGAGGAATCACTAGCTCCCCCGACATTAATGAAAAACTGTTTTTT

d_call: -
v_call: TRBV7-9
j_call: TRBJ2-7
clone_size: -
cdr3_aa: CASSPRGRYSYEQYF
cdr3_nt: TGTGCCAGCAGCCCCCGTGGCAGGTACTCCTACGAGCAGTACTTC

d_call: TRBD1
v_call: TRBV28
j_call: TRBJ2-3
clone_size: -
cdr3_aa: CASSSGTDILSTDTQYF
cdr3_nt: TGTGCCAGCAGCTCCGGGACAGACATACTAAGCACAGATACGCAGTATTTT

d_call: TRBD1
v_call: TRBV7-2
j_call: TRBJ2-7
clone_size: -
cdr3_aa: CASSSQGGQGSGQYF
cdr3_nt: TGTGCCAGCAGCTCCCAAGGGGGACAGGGCTCAGGGCAGTACTTC

d_call: TRBD1
v_call: TRBV7-9
j_call: TRBJ2-5
clone_size: -
cdr3_aa: CASKIPGQDPQETQYF
cdr3_nt: TGTGCCAGCAAAATTCCGGGACAGGACCCCCAAGAGACCCAGTACTTC